These 21 T cell receptor beta chains share one sample of origin, sequenced in a study of beta chain features in type 1 diabetes. Expressed TCRB transcripts were sequenced after all isolated RNA was converted to cDNA. TCRdb's copy holds only in-frame clones and misses some; the assay was immunoSEQ multiplex PCR. Here the sample spans about 240,000 clones, about 30% being singletons. Material: central memory CD4+ T cells from blood. The receptors shown here come from a man under 40 in good health.

The V call is TRBV11-2, the J call TRBJ2-1; unclear D gene. The CDR3 runs to 14 residues. Trimming stripped 1 base from V and 8 bases from J, with 12 bases between. Germline CDR1 SGHAT, CDR2 FQNNGV. The CDR3 DNA reads TGTGCCAGCAGCTTAGGGGTAAGCGCGGATGAGCAGTTCTTC. It codes for CASSLGVSADEQFF. Supplemented by reference TRBV11-2 and TRBJ2-1, the full variable domain reads EAGVAQSPRYKIIEKRQSVAFWCNPISGHATLYWYQQILGQGPKLLIQFQNNGVVDDSQLPKDRFSAERLKGVDSTLKIQPAKLEDSAVYLCASSLGVSADEQFFGPGTRLTVL.

The chain employs TRBV7-2 and TRBJ2-7, with no clear D. Germline CDR1 and CDR2: SGHTA and FQGNSA. Trimming cost V 1 base and J 4 bases, with 11 bases left between them. The CDR3 sequence is 14 residues long. In nucleotides, the CDR3 is TGTGCCAGCAGCTTAGGTCCAGAGATTTACGAGCAGTACTTC. It encodes CASSLGPEIYEQYF.

The gene calls are TRBV28 and TRBJ2-7; D is tentatively TRBD1 or TRBD2 (5 bases each). The CDR3 spans 14 residues. V was clipped by 2 bases and J by 2 bases, with 10 bases between them. The germline gives CDR1 MDHEN, CDR2 SYDVKM. As DNA, the CDR3 is TGTGCCAGCAGTTTAGGGACGGTGACCTACGAGCAGTACTTC. It encodes CASSLGTVTYEQYF.

This clone was detected only a few times. The chain combines TRBV29-1 with TRBJ2-3; TRBD2 matches at 8 bases. The CDR3 is 16 residues long. The V segment lost 6 bases and the J segment 4 bases; nucleotides outside the gene matches: 15. Germline CDR1 and CDR2: SQVTM and ANQGSEA. DNA for the CDR3: TGCAGCGTCTCTGGGCGAGCGGGAGAGTTGGCAGATACGCAGTATTTT. Translating it yields CSVSGRAGELADTQYF.

The chain joins TRBV6-6 to TRBJ1-2; D gene ambiguous. This CDR3 contains 15 residues. V was trimmed by 2 bases and J by 0 bases, leaving 10 bases between them. Germline CDR1 and CDR2: MNHNY and SVGAGI (reference sequence). CDR3 DNA sequence: TGTGCCAGCAGTTACGAGGCGGAGGCTAACTATGGCTACACCTTC. The encoded protein is CASSYEAEANYGYTF.

The chain carries TRBV7-2 and TRBJ2-2, with 7 bases fitting TRBD1. CDR1 SGHTA and CDR2 FQGNSA come from the germline V gene. V lost 1 base, J lost 5 bases, and 1 base stayed unmatched. This CDR3 contains 14 residues. Here the CDR3 DNA reads TGTGCCAGCAGCTTAGGACAGGGAACCGGGGAGCTGTTTTTT. This gives the protein CASSLGQGTGELFF.

This rearrangement joins TRBV19 to TRBJ2-7; 13 nucleotides line up with TRBD2. CDR1 and CDR2 (germline): LNHDA, SQIVND (reference sequence). Germline trimming cut 5 bases from V and 3 bases from J; bases unmatched to any gene: 10. There are 17 residues in the CDR3. This CDR3 reads CASSSTGLAGLNYEQYF. DNA of the CDR3: TGTGCCAGTAGTTCCACGGGACTAGCGGGGCTTAACTACGAGCAGTACTTC. The full variable domain, its missing parts supplied by reference TRBV19 and TRBJ2-7, is DGGITQSPKYLFRKEGQNVTLSCEQNLNHDAMYWYRQDPGQGLRLIYYSQIVNDFQKGDIAEGYSVSREKKESFPLTVTSAQKNPTAFYLCASSSTGLAGLNYEQYFGPGTRLTVT.

V usage is TRBV5-4 and J usage is TRBJ1-1; 10 bases are shared with TRBD1. J lost 4 bases, V lost 4 bases, and 7 bases had no gene match. The CDR3 is 15 amino acids. Germline V gene lookup returns CDR1 SGHNT and CDR2 YYREEE (reference sequence). CDR3 DNA: TGTGCCAGCAGCGGTGGGACAGGGGAGGGCACTGAAGCTTTCTTT. Its translation: CASSGGTGEGTEAFF.

This clone is medium-sized by share. Within the sample, other DNA sequences also encode this same CDR3. The chain has TRBV2 and TRBJ2-1; 9 bases match TRBD1. This CDR3 is 13 amino acids long. Germline V gene data show CDR1 as SNHLY and CDR2 as FYNNEI. J gave up 6 bases and V 8 bases, and 5 bases lay outside the gene matches. CDR3 sequence reads: CASRDRDTNEQFF. The CDR3 coding sequence is TGTGCCAGCCGGGACAGGGATACCAATGAGCAGTTCTTC.

There are a few counts of this clone. Other DNA sequences in the sample encode the same CDR3. The V gene is TRBV30, the J gene TRBJ1-3, with D uncertain. This CDR3 region has 11 residues. The V gene's germline CDR1 is GTSNPN and CDR2 SVGIG (reference sequence). The V gene lost 0 bases and the J gene lost 6 bases, with 3 bases spanning the gap. CDR3 nucleotide sequence: TGTGCCTGGAGTGTGGAAAACACCATATATTTT. Protein product: CAWSVENTIYF.

This clone was seen a few times. The CDR3 nucleotides are TGTGCCAGCAGCAACAGCGGGGGGCCGAGTTCTGGGCAGTTCTTC. The encoded protein is CASSNSGGPSSGQFF. The rearrangement uses TRBV7-2 and TRBJ2-1, with TRBD2 matching 9 bases. V lost 5 bases and J lost 12; bases outside the gene matches: 14. Germline loops: CDR1 SGHTA, CDR2 FQGNSA. This CDR3 comprises 15 residues. Based on the CDR3 plus reference TRBV7-2 and TRBJ2-1, the full variable domain is GAGVSQSPSNKVTEKGKDVELRCDPISGHTALYWYRQSLGQGLEFLIYFQGNSAPDKSGLPSDRFSAERTGGSVSTLTIQRTQQEDSAVYLCASSNSGGPSSGQFFGPGTRLTVL.

This clone was counted a few times. This chain uses TRBV20-1 with TRBJ2-7; D uncertain. V lost 5 bases and J lost 0, with 5 bases in between. This CDR3 region has 11 residues. Per germline, CDR1 DFQATT and CDR2 SNEGSKA (reference sequence). The CDR3 here is CSAWDSYEQYF. CDR3 DNA: TGCAGTGCTTGGGACTCCTACGAGCAGTACTTC.

There are a few counts of this clone. The V gene is TRBV13, the J gene TRBJ2-1, with D perhaps TRBD1 or TRBD2 (5 bases each). CDR1 PRHDT and CDR2 FYEKMQ come from the germline V gene (reference sequence). The CDR3 runs 12 residues. Trimming pared 1 base from V and 9 bases from J, leaving 7 bases between. CDR3 sequence (DNA): TGTGCCAGCAGCTTAGAGGGGACTGAGCAGTTCTTC. Translating gives CASSLEGTEQFF.

The chain recombines TRBV2 with TRBJ2-7; 8 bases fit TRBD1. CDR1 and CDR2 from the germline V gene are SNHLY and FYNNEI. CDR3 length equals 14 residues. After removal of 7 bases from V and 6 bases from J, the junction contained 11 bases not matched to a gene. The CDR3 here is CASTSGRGLGEQYF. CDR3 in DNA: TGTGCCAGCACTTCTGGCAGGGGGCTCGGCGAGCAGTACTTC.

This clone was seen just once. J is TRBJ2-1 and V is TRBV2; 9 bases fit TRBD1. The germline V gene has CDR1 SNHLY and CDR2 FYNNEI. The CDR3 runs to 15 residues. With V trimmed by 5 bases and J by 5 bases, 7 bases remained unmatched. DNA for the CDR3: TGTGCCAGCAGTCCGGACAGGGGTAGCCACAATGAGCAGTTCTTC. Encoded protein: CASSPDRGSHNEQFF. The full variable domain, in which reference TRBV2 and TRBJ2-1 provide the parts outside the CDR3, is EPEVTQTPSHQVTQMGQEVILRCVPISNHLYFYWYRQILGQKVEFLVSFYNNEISEKSEIFDDQFSVERPDGSNFTLKIRSTKLEDSAMYFCASSPDRGSHNEQFFGPGTRLTVL.

This clone was recorded at least ten times. Other DNA sequences in the sample encode the same CDR3. This sequence joins TRBV5-1 and TRBJ2-7, with 9 bases fitting TRBD1. The CDR3 is 14 amino acids. Germline loops: CDR1 SGHRS, CDR2 YFSETQ. The junction had 5 bases not matched to a gene; V was cut back by 5 bases and J by 2 bases. The chain's CDR3 is CASSSGQGTYEQYF. CDR3 nucleotides: TGCGCCAGCAGTTCGGGACAGGGAACCTACGAGCAGTACTTC.

This clone has a single count. V usage is TRBV2 and J usage is TRBJ1-5; D uncertain. V shed 6 bases and J shed 9 bases, with 9 bases lying between them. This CDR3 contains 11 residues. Germline CDR1 SNHLY, CDR2 FYNNEI. Written as DNA, the CDR3 is TGTGCCAGCAGGATAAATATGCCCCAGCATTTT. Its translation: CASRINMPQHF. Together with reference TRBV2 and TRBJ1-5, the CDR3 gives the full variable domain: EPEVTQTPSHQVTQMGQEVILRCVPISNHLYFYWYRQILGQKVEFLVSFYNNEISEKSEIFDDQFSVERPDGSNFTLKIRSTKLEDSAMYFCASRINMPQHFGDGTRLSIL.

The rearrangement joins TRBV6-1 to TRBJ2-1; 12 nucleotides match TRBD2. Germline V lookup: CDR1 MNHNS, CDR2 SASEGT. This CDR3 region has 19 residues. V shed 0 bases, J shed 2 bases, and the junction held 8 bases outside the gene matches. CDR3 residues: CASSEAGSGTSGPYNEQFF. The CDR3 coding sequence is TGTGCCAGCAGTGAAGCGGGATCGGGGACTAGCGGGCCCTACAATGAGCAGTTCTTC.

The gene calls are TRBV2 and TRBJ1-1; TRBD1 aligns across 8 bases. With 5 bases clipped from V and 8 bases from J, the junction kept 1 base outside the gene matches. Germline CDR1 is SNHLY and CDR2 is FYNNEI. CDR3 length: 11 residues. CDR3 sequence: CASSWDREAFF. Here the CDR3 DNA reads TGTGCCAGCAGTTGGGACAGGGAAGCTTTCTTT.

This clone was recorded many times. The chain employs TRBV29-1 and TRBJ2-1; 10 bases match TRBD2. V dropped 7 bases and J dropped 6; count of bases not matched to a gene: 9. This CDR3 spans 14 amino acids. The germline V gene encodes CDR1 SQVTM and CDR2 ANQGSEA. CDR3 nucleotide sequence: TGCAGCGGCGAAGCGGGAGGGCCAATCAATGAGCAGTTCTTC. Translated, it gives CSGEAGGPINEQFF.

The rearrangement uses TRBV14 and TRBJ2-1; D gene uncertain. Germline CDR1 reads SGHDN; CDR2 reads FVKESK. The CDR3 contains 14 residues. Trimming took 3 bases from V and 2 from J, leaving 8 bases between them. The CDR3 region has the DNA TGTGCCAGCAGCCAGCAGTGGACCTACAATGAGCAGTTCTTC. It codes for CASSQQWTYNEQFF.